The 14 T cell receptor beta chains reported below all come from one sample, sequenced in a study of T cells in women clearing cervical HPV infection. Libraries were prepared by immunoSEQ multiplex PCR; TCRdb keeps only in-frame clonotypes and omits some of them. The listing records about 19,000 clones. The sequenced sample was blood buffy coat. These receptors were obtained from a woman between 18 and 69 years old with a cervical HPV16 infection that either progressed to CIN3+ or cleared (not recorded which).

A remark on this clone: The read is 3 residues too short to cover the CDR3 end, so that end is filled in from the germline J gene. The gene calls are TRBV19 and TRBJ1-2; weak D call: TRBD1 (6 bases). V lost 9 bases to trimming and J lost 1 base, with 18 bases between them. From germline, CDR1 is LNHDA and CDR2 SQIVND (reference sequence). The CDR3 extends over 15 amino acids. The CDR3 loop reads CASQRSVGGNYGYTF. The DNA read from the CDR3 is TGTGCCAGCCAAAGATCGGTAGGGGGTAACTATGGC.

A note on this clone: The CDR3 end lies 3 residues beyond the end of the read and is filled in from the germline J gene. The rearrangement links TRBV5-6 to TRBJ2-3, with D perhaps matching TRBD1 (7 bases). The CDR3 extends over 14 amino acids. CDR1 and CDR2 (germline): SGHDT, YYEEEE. V lost 9 bases and J 1 base, leaving 15 bases between the germline ends. The CDR3 spells CATRGAGRTDTQYF. The covered CDR3 bases are TGTGCCACCAGGGGGGCGGGCCGCACAGATACG.

About this clone: The CDR3 end is not reached by the read, which stops 3 residues before it; the germline J gene fills it in. The chain carries TRBV19 and TRBJ2-1, with a possible D match to TRBD2 (6 bases). Trimming cost V 9 bases and J 7 bases, with 19 bases left between them. From germline, CDR1 is LNHDA and CDR2 SQIVND (reference sequence). This CDR3 has 14 residues. CDR3 bases read: TGTGCCAGCTCGGGCGGGGCAGGGATGAATGAG. Translating gives CASSGGAGMNE. The complete CDR3 protein is CASSGGAGMNEQFF.

Remarks on this clone: The sequence runs out 3 residues before the end of the CDR3; the remainder is reconstructed from the germline J gene. The chain is built from TRBV30 and TRBJ1-2, with a weak D call TRBD1 (5 bases). The length of the CDR3 is 14 residues. The V end was cut by 5 bases, the J end by 4 bases, with 17 bases between. Germline V gene data show CDR1 as GTSNPN and CDR2 as SVGIG (reference sequence). CDR3 region: CAWDVGQGLYGYTF. Partial CDR3 DNA: TGTGCCTGGGACGTAGGGCAGGGCCTCTATGGC.

A remark on this clone: The read ends 3 residues before the CDR3 terminus; that terminus is restored from the germline J gene. This chain joins TRBV7-3 and TRBJ2-1; TRBD2 matches 9 bases. Trimming removed 6 bases from V and 6 bases from J; junction bases left unmatched: 9. The germline gives CDR1 SGHTA, CDR2 FQGTGA. This CDR3 is 15 amino acids long. The CDR3 spells CASSPLAGDLNEQFF. The CDR3 DNA, read in part, is TGTGCCAGCAGTCCCTTAGCGGGGGACCTCAATGAG. Using reference TRBV7-3 and TRBJ2-1 for the parts outside the CDR3, the full variable domain is GAGVSQTPSNKVTEKGKYVELRCDPISGHTALYWYRQSLGQGPEFLIYFQGTGAADDSGLPNDRFFAVRPEGSVSTLKIQRTERGDSAVYLCASSPLAGDLNEQFFGPGTRLTVL.

Incomplete CDR3 DNA: TGTGCCAGCAGGCCCCAGCGGGGGGTCTACAATGAG. Protein product: CASRPQRGVYNE. The whole CDR3 is CASRPQRGVYNEQFF. The V call is TRBV2, the J call TRBJ2-1; 9 bases fit TRBD2. The observed sequence ends 3 residues before the CDR3 terminus, with the missing tail filled in from the germline J gene. V dropped 6 bases and J dropped 3; count of bases not matched to a gene: 6. CDR1 is SNHLY, CDR2 FYNNEI, per germline. This CDR3 has 15 amino acids.

With respect to this clone: The read finishes 3 residues shy of the CDR3 end, and the germline J gene is used to complete it. This rearrangement joins TRBV29-1 to TRBJ2-7; tentative D call: TRBD1 (5 bases). The CDR3 spans 14 residues. Germline lookup yields CDR1 SQVTM and CDR2 ANQGSEA. Trimming removed 4 bases at V and 4 bases at J, with 17 bases between. The sequenced part of the CDR3 DNA is TGCAGCGTTGTAACACCTTCTGACAGATACGAG. Residues: CSVVTPSDRYE. The whole CDR3 is CSVVTPSDRYEQYF.

With regard to this clone: Coverage ceases 3 residues before the CDR3 finishes, and the germline J gene fills in the end. The rearrangement joins TRBV7-6 to TRBJ1-1, with D tentatively TRBD1 (6 bases). Germline V gives CDR1 SGHVS, CDR2 FNYEAQ. V was clipped by 6 bases and J by 5 bases, with 7 bases between them. The CDR3 covers 11 residues. Here the CDR3 reads CASRQGTEAFF. CDR3 DNA (partial): TGTGCCAGCAGGCAGGGGACTGAA.

For this clone: The read terminates 3 residues before the CDR3 end, so the remaining end is supplied by the germline J gene. The chain joins TRBV2 to TRBJ2-2, with 7 bases that match TRBD2. The CDR3 consists of 14 residues. V shed 8 bases, J shed 4 bases, and the junction held 7 bases outside the gene matches. Germline-derived CDR1 and CDR2 are SNHLY and FYNNEI. The sequenced CDR3 bases are TGTGCCAGCCGGTCGCAGCGGGGCACCGGGGAG. As protein: CASRSQRGTGE. The full-length CDR3 reads as CASRSQRGTGELFF.

Concerning this clone itself: Read sequence stops 3 residues before the CDR3 end, and the germline J gene provides the missing end. The rearrangement links TRBV30 to TRBJ2-1; a possible D gene is TRBD2 (6 bases). The CDR3 extends over 15 amino acids. Trimming removed 0 bases at V and 6 bases at J, with 15 bases between. Germline assignment: CDR1 GTSNPN and CDR2 SVGIG (reference sequence). The sequenced CDR3 bases are TGTGCCTGGAGTGTAACGGGACTGGAGGCCAATGAG. Translating it yields CAWSVTGLEANE. The full CDR3 is CAWSVTGLEANEQFF.

A word on this clone: With the read ending 3 residues before the CDR3 end, the germline J gene is used to fill in that end. The genes are TRBV20-1 and TRBJ2-5; a possible D gene is TRBD2 (5 bases). The CDR3 is 12 residues long. Trimming took 5 bases from V and 3 from J, leaving 10 bases between them. Germline CDR1 is DFQATT and CDR2 is SNEGSKA (reference sequence). The CDR3 DNA, read in part, is TGCAGTGCTGGAATGCGGGAAGAGACC. Translation gives CSAGMREET. The CDR3 as a whole reads CSAGMREETQYF.

For this clone: The read terminates 3 residues before the CDR3 end, so the remaining end is supplied by the germline J gene. J is TRBJ2-1 and V is TRBV18, with D possibly matching TRBD2 (6 bases). The V and J ends lost 4 bases and 0 bases respectively, with 13 bases between them. The CDR3 extends over 16 amino acids. The germline gives CDR1 KGHSH, CDR2 LQKENI. The CDR3 is CASSLLADYSYNEQFF. Partial CDR3 DNA: TGTGCCAGCTCACTCTTAGCGGACTACTCCTACAATGAG.

For this clone: The CDR3 goes on 3 residues after the read ends, and that part is filled in from the germline J gene. The chain employs TRBV7-3 and TRBJ2-2, with 8 bases fitting TRBD2. CDR1 is SGHTA, CDR2 FQGTGA, per germline. V was clipped by 6 bases and J by 4 bases; unmatched bases: 10. The length of the CDR3 is 16 residues. CDR3 DNA (partial): TGTGCCAGCAGTCGGGGGGGACGCGGGGGCACCGGGGAG. The encoded protein is CASSRGGRGGTGE. The full-length CDR3 reads as CASSRGGRGGTGELFF. The full variable domain, with the rest looked up from reference TRBV7-3 and TRBJ2-2, is GAGVSQTPSNKVTEKGKYVELRCDPISGHTALYWYRQSLGQGPEFLIYFQGTGAADDSGLPNDRFFAVRPEGSVSTLKIQRTERGDSAVYLCASSRGGRGGTGELFFGEGSRLTVL.

Concerning this clone: Read data end 3 residues before the CDR3 end; the end is taken from the germline J gene. The chain carries TRBV6-1 and TRBJ2-1; tentatively, D is TRBD1 (6 bases). Between the trimmed V and J ends, which lost 2 bases and 4 bases, there was a span of 9 bases. The CDR3 extends over 14 amino acids. Germline CDR1 is MNHNS and CDR2 is SASEGT. CDR3 region: CASSESGTYNEQFF. The sequenced part of the CDR3 DNA is TGTGCCAGCAGTGAATCGGGGACATACAATGAG.